The 10 T cell receptor beta chains reported below all come from one sample, sequenced in a study of shared clonotypes between healthy human individuals. The protocol was immunoSEQ multiplex PCR, while the TCRdb copy is restricted to in-frame clones and leaves out a portion. The sample lists 950,000 to 1,100,000 clones, approximately 80% occurring once. Sequencing was carried out using memory CD4+ T cells from PBMCs. Subset described: CD45RA-negative fraction. Receptors originate from a man between 18 and 35 years old in good health. Some clones in this sample may be carry-over from other donors' samples.

This clone was recorded a few times. The gene calls are TRBV4-1 and TRBJ2-3; D is perhaps TRBD1 (5 bases). Trimming pared 4 bases from V and 2 bases from J, leaving 13 bases between. The CDR3 totals 15 residues. Germline assignment: CDR1 MGHRA and CDR2 YSYEKL. In DNA, the CDR3 is TGCGCCAGCAGCCCCCGGGCAGGGTTCACAGATACGCAGTATTTT. It codes for CASSPRAGFTDTQYF.

This rearrangement joins TRBV14 to TRBJ2-2; TRBD1 aligns across 12 bases. The CDR3 loop spans 16 amino acids. Germline CDR1 and CDR2: SGHDN and FVKESK. The J segment lost 6 bases and the V segment lost 3 bases, leaving 5 bases of the junction unmatched. CDR3 nucleotide sequence: TGTGCCAGCAGCCACTCCGGGACAGGGGGCGCCGGGGAGCTGTTTTTT. It codes for CASSHSGTGGAGELFF.

The chain uses TRBV9 and TRBJ2-2; 9 nucleotides agree with TRBD1. The CDR3 runs 17 residues. The germline V gene encodes CDR1 SGDLS and CDR2 YYNGEE. Unmatched junction bases numbered 10, after V lost 0 bases and J lost 7 bases. The CDR3 nucleotides are TGTGCCAGCAGCGTAGCTCGGGGGACAGGGTCAATCGGGGAGCTGTTTTTT. Translating gives CASSVARGTGSIGELFF. Together with reference TRBV9 and TRBJ2-2, the CDR3 gives the full variable domain: DSGVTQTPKHLITATGQRVTLRCSPRSGDLSVYWYQQSLDQGLQFLIQYYNGEERAKGNILERFSAQQFPDLHSELNLSSLELGDSALYFCASSVARGTGSIGELFFGEGSRLTVL.

With regard to this clone: In the same sample, other DNA sequences code for this CDR3. The genes are TRBV18 and TRBJ2-7; TRBD1 agrees at 8 bases. The length of the CDR3 is 13 residues. After removal of 5 bases from V and 3 bases from J, the junction contained 3 bases not matched to a gene. CDR1 is KGHSH, CDR2 LQKENI, per germline. The DNA of the CDR3 is TGTGCCAGCTCATCAGGACAGGGCTACGAGCAGTACTTC. Translating gives CASSSGQGYEQYF.

The CDR3 sequence is CATEGGLYQPQHF. CDR3 bases: TGTGCCACTGAGGGGGGGTTGTACCAGCCCCAGCATTTT. The rearrangement uses TRBV28 and TRBJ1-5, with D possibly TRBD1 on 6 matching bases. The V end lost 10 bases, the J end lost 7 bases, and 17 bases lay between the germline ends. CDR3 length equals 13 residues. Germline loops: CDR1 MDHEN, CDR2 SYDVKM.

V usage is TRBV28 and J usage is TRBJ2-7; TRBD1 or TRBD2 may be the D gene (5 bases each). Germline loops: CDR1 MDHEN, CDR2 SYDVKM. The CDR3 totals 13 residues. V was trimmed by 8 bases and J by 2 bases, leaving 13 bases between them. The DNA of the CDR3 is TGTGCCAGCCACGGGGCGGTGGCCTACGAGCAGTACTTC. Its protein is CASHGAVAYEQYF.

This chain joins TRBV11-3 and TRBJ2-1, with 11 bases lining up with TRBD1. V was pared by 5 bases and J by 7 bases, with 7 bases of the junction left unmatched. Germline lookup yields CDR1 SGHNT and CDR2 YENEEA. The CDR3 has 15 residues. The CDR3 region has the DNA TGTGCCAGCAGCCCCGGACAGGGGGCTAGGAATGAGCAGTTCTTC. Translation: CASSPGQGARNEQFF.

The chain has TRBV27 and TRBJ2-7, with 10 bases that match TRBD2. Germline V gives CDR1 MNHEY, CDR2 SMNVEV (reference sequence). This CDR3 is built from 16 residues. The V gene end was trimmed by 3 bases and the J gene end by 6 bases; junction bases not matched to a gene: 11. The CDR3 DNA sequence: TGTGCCAGCAGTTTGTGGGTAGCGGGAGGCTACGGCGAGCAGTACTTC. Translation gives CASSLWVAGGYGEQYF.

The rearrangement uses TRBV7-2 and TRBJ2-1; D might be TRBD1 (7 bases). CDR3 length: 15 residues. Per germline, CDR1 SGHTA and CDR2 FQGNSA. V was trimmed by 5 bases and J by 2 bases, leaving 13 bases between them. CDR3 coding DNA: TGTGCCAGCAGCCTGCAGGGGGGAACCTACAATGAGCAGTTCTTC. Its translation: CASSLQGGTYNEQFF.

This clone has only a few counts. The chain employs TRBV19 and TRBJ2-2; D is ambiguous. V dropped 8 bases and J dropped 0 bases, with 7 bases sitting between them. Germline values: CDR1 LNHDA, CDR2 SQIVND (reference sequence). The CDR3 is made up of 13 amino acids. CDR3 DNA: TGTGCCAGTGCGTTCGCGAACACCGGGGAGCTGTTTTTT. This sequence encodes CASAFANTGELFF.